This T cell receptor (beta chain) was retrieved from a study of lymphopenia after photon versus proton radiotherapy. Germline CDR1 is SNHLY and CDR2 is FYNNEI. The CDR3 extends over 14 amino acids. The ends lost 6 bases at V and 4 bases at J; junction bases unmatched: 7. Overall study findings and caveats: Post-nadir TCR diversity decline inversely tracked overall survival among those who died.

By share, this clone ranks as medium-sized. No antigen is known for it. Only in-frame clones appear in the TCRdb table, and some are missing; sequencing was by immunoSEQ multiplex PCR. Counted here are approximately 30,000 clones, about four fifths occurring once; the ten biggest clones make up over 30%. This specimen was peripheral blood, taken from a patient treated with photon-based radiotherapy. The rearrangement joins TRBV2 to TRBJ1-1; 8 bases are a match to TRBD1. The receptor comes from a man aged 45 to 65 with gastric cancer. The CDR3 region is CASSVTGGSTEAFF. In DNA form, the CDR3 reads TGTGCCAGCAGCGTCACAGGGGGGAGCACTGAAGCTTTCTTT.